This TCR beta chain was profiled in a study of cytomegalovirus exposure and HLA in healthy donors. In germline, CDR1 is SGHVS, CDR2 FQNEAQ. This CDR3 comprises 16 residues. Deletions cut 4 bases from V and 1 base from J, with 14 bases between. This PCR relied on a set of 60 Vbeta primers and 13 Jbeta primers. The table came from immunoSEQ multiplex PCR; TCRdb's copy has only in-frame clones and leaves some out. The profile covers under 150,000 clones, with approximately 90% appearing a single time and 4.5% to 6.5% taken by the ten largest. V is TRBV7-8 and J is TRBJ2-1, with a tentative D call TRBD2 (6 bases). The clonotype was recovered from a woman aged 25 to 39 in good health and CMV-seronegative. What was sequenced was PBMCs. The CDR3 loop reads CASSSRRDASYNEQFF. CDR3 in DNA: TGTGCCAGCAGCTCCCGGCGGGACGCGTCCTACAATGAGCAGTTCTTC.